This T cell receptor (beta chain) was recovered during a study of shared clonotypes between healthy human individuals. Germline CDR1 SGHAT, CDR2 FQNNGV. The ends were cut back, 11 bases at V and 2 bases at J, with 15 bases in the middle. CDR3 size: 13 residues. In this sample, this clone turned up a few times. Genomic DNA per cell subset filled all wells of several immunoSEQ plates. For unsorted PBMC, approximately 290 ng DNA per replicate equaled tens of thousands of T cell genomes. Original processing methods: In the immunoSEQ data, sequences were junction-only and lacked quality scores, so filtering differed. Using immunoSEQ multiplex PCR, the repertoire was profiled, and TCRdb retains in-frame clones only, with some absent. V and J calls and clone size follow that table, whereas D and trimming were derived from the DNA. The data contain hundreds of thousands of clones, around 77% of them seen just once; the ten biggest clones take up around 12%.

The chain combines TRBV11-2 with TRBJ1-1, with a weak D call TRBD1 (6 bases). The TCR was taken from a woman aged 40-49 years in good health. Some clones in this sample may be carry-over from other donors' samples. Sequencing was done on a sample of PBMCs. The CDR3 loop is CACGEQGNTEAFF. The CDR3 DNA follows: TGTGCCTGCGGGGAACAGGGTAACACTGAAGCTTTCTTT. The whole variable domain, remainder taken from reference TRBV11-2 and TRBJ1-1, is EAGVAQSPRYKIIEKRQSVAFWCNPISGHATLYWYQQILGQGPKLLIQFQNNGVVDDSQLPKDRFSAERLKGVDSTLKIQPAKLEDSAVYLCACGEQGNTEAFFGQGTRLTVV.